This T cell receptor (beta chain) was obtained from a study of graft-versus-host responses after intestinal transplantation. As for the study in general: Recipients got multivisceral, liver-intestinal, or isolated intestinal transplants. Study-wide findings and caveats: Levels of circulating GvH clones at their peak were associated with early post-transplant HvG declines.

Profiling relied on immunoSEQ multiplex PCR, and the TCRdb table lists in-frame clones only, not all of them. The sample lists 20,000 to 25,000 clones; roughly 44% were seen once. With around 200,000 irradiated, violet-dye-labeled stimulator cells, around 200,000 CFSE-labeled responder cells were plated. Responder CD3+CD4+ and CD3+CD8+ cells that were proliferating and CFSE-low were sorted after the reaction. The ends were cut back, 1 base at V and 3 bases at J, with 13 bases in the middle. CDR1 and CDR2 (germline): MGHRA, YSYEKL. The CDR3 extends over 15 amino acids. This TCR was sampled from a human patient who was an organ donor for intestinal transplantation. The sequencing used alloreactive CD8+ T cells from a mixed lymphocyte reaction culture, collected before transplantation. Regarding subset: CFSE-low proliferating T cells sorted from approximately 6-day pre-transplant mixed lymphocyte reaction (GvH or HvG direction). The chain carries TRBV4-1 and TRBJ2-7, with D possibly called TRBD1 or TRBD2 (6 bases each). CDR3 loop: CASSQVRGAFYEQYF. In DNA, the CDR3 is TGCGCCAGCAGCCAAGTAAGGGGGGCCTTCTACGAGCAGTACTTC.